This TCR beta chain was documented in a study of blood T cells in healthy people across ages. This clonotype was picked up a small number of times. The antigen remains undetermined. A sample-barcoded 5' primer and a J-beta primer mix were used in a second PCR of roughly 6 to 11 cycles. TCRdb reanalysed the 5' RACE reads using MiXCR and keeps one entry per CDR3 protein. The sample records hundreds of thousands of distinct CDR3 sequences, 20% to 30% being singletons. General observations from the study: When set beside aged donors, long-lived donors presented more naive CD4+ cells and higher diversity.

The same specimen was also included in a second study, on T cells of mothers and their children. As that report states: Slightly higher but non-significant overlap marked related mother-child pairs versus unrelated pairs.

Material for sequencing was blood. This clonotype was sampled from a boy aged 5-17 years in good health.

CDR3 coding DNA: TGTGCCATCAGTGACAGGAACACTGAAGCTTTCTTT. Protein sequence: CAISDRNTEAFF. The rearrangement uses TRBV10-3 and TRBJ1-1; D gene uncertain. This CDR3 contains 12 residues. Per the germline V gene, CDR1 is ENHRY and CDR2 is SYGVKD. The V end was cut by 3 bases, the J end by 1 base, with 3 bases between.